Detailed here is one T cell receptor (beta chain). The sample originates from a study of blood T cell repertoires in COVID-19. Study in general: The United States, Italy and Spain were the sources of the acute and convalescent COVID-19 samples. PBMCs, B-cell-depleted T cells, or T cells were the source of the cDNA or gDNA that made up the material.

Source study methods: Reference gene primers were amplified, and this amplification served to estimate nucleated cell counts. The table came from immunoSEQ multiplex PCR; TCRdb's copy has only in-frame clones and leaves some out. V, J and clone size derive from that table, while D and trimming were established from the DNA sequence. Counted here are about 80,000 clones, around 69% occurring once; the ten biggest clones make up approximately 16%. CDR1 is GTSNPN and CDR2 is SVGIG in the germline V gene (reference sequence). With 4 bases removed from V and 1 base from J, the gap between germline ends came to 10 bases. The CDR3 is 14 amino acids.

The J gene is TRBJ2-2, the V gene TRBV30; D is ambiguous. The sequenced material came from peripheral blood. This TCR came from a man in his 70s with active or convalescent COVID-19. For the CDR3, the DNA is TGTGCCTGGAAGCCCTCTTGGAACACCGGGGAGCTGTTTTTT. It encodes CAWKPSWNTGELFF.